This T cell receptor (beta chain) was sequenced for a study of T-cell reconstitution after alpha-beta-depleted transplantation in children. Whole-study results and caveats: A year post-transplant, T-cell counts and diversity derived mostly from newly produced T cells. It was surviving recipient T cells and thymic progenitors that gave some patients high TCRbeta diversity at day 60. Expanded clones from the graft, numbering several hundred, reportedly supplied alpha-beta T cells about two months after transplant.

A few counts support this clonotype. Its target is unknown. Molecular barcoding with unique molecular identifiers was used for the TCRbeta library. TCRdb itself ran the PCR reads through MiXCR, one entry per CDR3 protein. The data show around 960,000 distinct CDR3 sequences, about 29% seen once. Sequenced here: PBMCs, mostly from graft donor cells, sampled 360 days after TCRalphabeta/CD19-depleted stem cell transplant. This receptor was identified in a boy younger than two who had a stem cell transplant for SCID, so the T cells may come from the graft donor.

DNA of the CDR3: TGTGCCAGCAGCTTAGGCGAGGATTACAATGAGCAGTTCTTC. Protein sequence: CASSLGEDYNEQFF. The chain joins TRBV7-7 to TRBJ2-1; D uncertain. The CDR3 loop spans 14 amino acids. With 1 base removed from V and 4 bases from J, the gap between germline ends came to 8 bases. Germline V gives CDR1 SSHAT, CDR2 FNYEAQ (reference sequence).